This passage covers 30 T cell receptor beta chains from one sample sequenced in a study of T cell responses to AZD1222 COVID-19 vaccine. Produced via immunoSEQ multiplex PCR; TCRdb's table is partial and in-frame only. The sample lists 99,000 or so clones, 93% seen once, with roughly 5% in the top ten. This sample comprised peripheral blood, obtained on day 0 of AZD1222 vaccination. The receptors here all came from an adult in good health.

This clone was observed a single time. The chain has TRBV11-3 and TRBJ2-3; D may be TRBD2 (5 bases). V was shortened by 4 bases and J by 0 bases, with 14 bases between the two germline ends. CDR1 is SGHNT and CDR2 is YENEEA in the germline V gene. The CDR3 loop spans 16 amino acids. CDR3 nucleotides: TGTGCCAGCAGCTCACCCCGGGGTGAGAGCACAGATACGCAGTATTTT. As protein: CASSSPRGESTDTQYF.

This clone was counted once. The chain couples TRBV19 to TRBJ1-2; perhaps TRBD1 as D (6 bases). Trimming removed 6 bases from V and 5 bases from J, with 13 bases in between. Germline V gene lookup returns CDR1 LNHDA and CDR2 SQIVND (reference sequence). This CDR3 contains 13 residues. Here the CDR3 DNA reads TGTGCCAGTAGCCCAGGACAGACATATGGCTACACCTTC. This encodes CASSPGQTYGYTF.

CDR3 loop: CAWSFGPSKGGYTF. The CDR3 nucleotides read TGTGCCTGGAGTTTCGGGCCCTCTAAGGGTGGCTACACCTTC. The rearrangement uses TRBV30 and TRBJ1-2; no reliable D call. Germline V CDR1 and CDR2: GTSNPN, SVGIG (reference sequence). The CDR3 is 14 amino acids. The V and J ends lost 2 bases and 7 bases respectively, with 17 bases between them.

The chain couples TRBV30 to TRBJ2-3; D remains unclear. Trimming removed 1 base at V and 7 bases at J, with 12 bases between. In germline, CDR1 is GTSNPN, CDR2 SVGIG (reference sequence). The CDR3 contains 13 residues. CDR3 residues: CAWSELVAHTQYF. CDR3 DNA sequence: TGTGCCTGGAGTGAACTTGTGGCCCATACGCAGTATTTT. Full variable domain (missing parts from reference TRBV30 and TRBJ2-3): SQTIHQWPATLVQPVGSPLSLECTVEGTSNPNLYWYRQAAGRGLQLLFYSVGIGQISSEVPQNLSASRPQDRQFILSSKKLLLSDSGFYLCAWSELVAHTQYFGPGTRLTVL.

The chain employs TRBV2 and TRBJ2-7; weak D call: TRBD2 (6 bases). Trimming stripped 6 bases from V and 2 bases from J, with 11 bases between. Germline CDR1 and CDR2: SNHLY and FYNNEI. The CDR3 sequence is 13 residues long. Here the CDR3 reads CASSRDLPYEQYF. CDR3 in DNA: TGTGCCAGCAGCCGGGACTTACCCTACGAGCAGTACTTC.

This chain uses TRBV19 with TRBJ2-2, with 10 bases fitting TRBD1. Trimming removed 6 bases from V and 5 bases from J; junction bases left unmatched: 6. CDR3 length: 15 amino acids. Germline V CDR1 and CDR2: LNHDA, SQIVND (reference sequence). This CDR3 reads CASSRRTGGTGELFF. As DNA, the CDR3 is TGTGCCAGTAGCCGCCGGACAGGGGGAACCGGGGAGCTGTTTTTT.

V gene TRBV3-1 (or the pseudogene TRBV3-2) combines with J gene TRBJ2-1, with 9 bases matching TRBD2. The CDR3 has 11 amino acids. V gave up 6 bases and J gave up 16 bases; unmatched junction bases: 7. CDR1 and CDR2 from the germline V gene are LGHDT and YNNKEL (reference sequence). The CDR3 nucleotides are TGTGCCAGCAGGTCGCGCGGGAGGGCCTTCTTC. Protein: CASRSRGRAFF.

The V and J genes are TRBV7-9 and TRBJ2-1, with 10 positions matching TRBD2. CDR1 and CDR2 (germline): SEHNR, FQNEAQ (reference sequence). V shed 2 bases, J shed 2 bases, and the junction held 3 bases outside the gene matches. The CDR3 contains 16 residues. The CDR3 spells CASSLSSGRAYNEQFF. The CDR3 nucleotides are TGTGCCAGCAGCTTATCAAGCGGGAGGGCCTACAATGAGCAGTTCTTC. The complete variable domain, with remaining parts taken from reference TRBV7-9 and TRBJ2-1, reads DTGVSQNPRHKITKRGQNVTFRCDPISEHNRLYWYRQTLGQGPEFLTYFQNEAQLEKSRLLSDRFSAERPKGSFSTLEIQRTEQGDSAMYLCASSLSSGRAYNEQFFGPGTRLTVL.

This clone was found once. This chain uses TRBV2 with TRBJ2-5; D is perhaps TRBD2 (6 bases). This CDR3 has 16 residues. Germline V CDR1 and CDR2: SNHLY, FYNNEI. Trimming cost V 7 bases and J 3 bases, with 21 bases left between them. CDR3 residues: CASTMVGGTLKETQYF. The DNA for the CDR3 is TGTGCCAGCACAATGGTGGGCGGGACGCTTAAAGAGACCCAGTACTTC.

The chain couples TRBV6-4 to TRBJ2-3; 7 bases agree with TRBD2. The V segment lost 5 bases and the J segment 6 bases; nucleotides outside the gene matches: 5. The CDR3 is made up of 13 amino acids. Germline V gives CDR1 MRHNA, CDR2 SNTAGT. CDR3 sequence: CASSYTGGDTQYF. CDR3 nucleotide sequence: TGTGCCAGCAGTTACACGGGGGGTGATACGCAGTATTTT.

V usage is TRBV2 and J usage is TRBJ2-5, with D unclear. The CDR3 loop spans 12 amino acids. CDR1 and CDR2 (germline): SNHLY, FYNNEI. Deletions cut 4 bases from V and 2 bases from J, with 5 bases between. CDR3 residues: CASSVLQETQYF. In DNA form, the CDR3 reads TGTGCCAGCAGTGTCTTACAAGAGACCCAGTACTTC.

The chain recombines TRBV7-9 with TRBJ2-7; 10 bases align to TRBD1. The ends lost 6 bases at V and 2 bases at J; junction bases unmatched: 4. Germline V gives CDR1 SEHNR, CDR2 FQNEAQ (reference sequence). The CDR3 covers 14 residues. The CDR3 sequence: CASSRTGGTYEQYF. In DNA, the CDR3 is TGTGCCAGCAGTCGGACAGGGGGTACCTACGAGCAGTACTTC.

The V gene is TRBV29-1, the J gene TRBJ2-1; D is unresolved. CDR3 length: 14 residues. The V gene lost 1 base and the J gene lost 0 bases, with 7 bases spanning the gap. Per germline, CDR1 SQVTM and CDR2 ANQGSEA. The CDR3 reads CSVEGSSSYNEQFF. The CDR3 DNA sequence: TGCAGCGTTGAAGGCTCGAGCTCCTACAATGAGCAGTTCTTC.

The rearrangement uses TRBV19 and TRBJ2-5, with D tentatively TRBD2 (6 bases). The CDR3 runs to 13 residues. Germline V gene lookup returns CDR1 LNHDA and CDR2 SQIVND (reference sequence). V lost 1 base, J lost 4 bases, and 7 bases lay in between. The CDR3 region is CASSIGEAETQYF. Here the CDR3 DNA reads TGTGCCAGTAGTATAGGGGAGGCAGAGACCCAGTACTTC. Full variable domain (missing parts from reference TRBV19 and TRBJ2-5): DGGITQSPKYLFRKEGQNVTLSCEQNLNHDAMYWYRQDPGQGLRLIYYSQIVNDFQKGDIAEGYSVSREKKESFPLTVTSAQKNPTAFYLCASSIGEAETQYFGPGTRLLVL.

This chain links TRBV7-9 with TRBJ1-2; a weak D match, TRBD1 (6 bases). Deletions cut 5 bases from V and 2 bases from J, with 15 bases between. Germline CDR1 is SEHNR and CDR2 is FQNEAQ (reference sequence). The CDR3 is 15 amino acids. CDR3 sequence: CASSPTGTSNYGYTF. The CDR3 bases are TGTGCCAGCAGCCCAACCGGGACATCGAACTATGGCTACACCTTC. The whole variable domain, filled in from reference TRBV7-9 and TRBJ1-2, reads DTGVSQNPRHKITKRGQNVTFRCDPISEHNRLYWYRQTLGQGPEFLTYFQNEAQLEKSRLLSDRFSAERPKGSFSTLEIQRTEQGDSAMYLCASSPTGTSNYGYTFGSGTRLTVV.

The genes are TRBV7-9 and TRBJ1-2; 10 bases match TRBD1. The CDR3 extends over 14 amino acids. V shed 1 base, J shed 6 bases, and the junction held 2 bases outside the gene matches. Germline CDR1 SEHNR, CDR2 FQNEAQ (reference sequence). The CDR3 bases are TGTGCCAGCAGCTTAGTAGGGACAGGGGATGGCTACACCTTC. Translation: CASSLVGTGDGYTF.

In nucleotides, the CDR3 is TGTGCCATCAGTGGGGACAGAAACTATGGCTACACCTTC. As protein: CAISGDRNYGYTF. The genes are TRBV10-3 and TRBJ1-2; 7 bases map to TRBD1. CDR1 is ENHRY, CDR2 SYGVKD, per germline. V dropped 4 bases and J dropped 2; count of bases not matched to a gene: 1. CDR3 size: 13 residues.

In DNA, the CDR3 is TGCAGTGCTAGTCCAAATCTCAATGAGCAGTTCTTC. Residues: CSASPNLNEQFF. The chain has TRBV20-1 and TRBJ2-1; D gene unclear. Germline values: CDR1 DFQATT, CDR2 SNEGSKA (reference sequence). The CDR3 is 12 residues long. Deletions cut 3 bases from V and 6 bases from J, with 9 bases between.

The chain couples TRBV2 to TRBJ2-2; D gene uncertain. The CDR3 covers 16 residues. Trimming left V 7 bases short and J 0 bases short, with 15 bases between. The germline CDR1 and CDR2 sequences are SNHLY and FYNNEI. In DNA, the CDR3 is TGTGCCAGCACCCCCGACTCCTTGCCGAACACCGGGGAGCTGTTTTTT. This gives the protein CASTPDSLPNTGELFF.

In this sample, this clone turned up once. This chain joins TRBV5-1 and TRBJ2-3; 12 nucleotides align to TRBD2. V lost 3 bases to trimming and J lost 2 bases; unmatched junction nucleotides: 1. This CDR3 spans 15 amino acids. Germline-derived CDR1 and CDR2 are SGHRS and YFSETQ. CDR3 amino acids: CASSWTSGDTDTQYF. CDR3 DNA: TGCGCCAGCAGCTGGACTAGCGGGGACACAGATACGCAGTATTTT.

The chain is built from TRBV27 and TRBJ2-1; the D gene is possibly TRBD2 (6 bases). The germline CDR1 and CDR2 sequences are MNHEY and SMNVEV (reference sequence). V was cut by 4 bases and J by 3 bases, with 13 bases left in between. The CDR3 sequence is 15 residues long. The CDR3 region has the DNA TGTGCCAGCAGTTGGACCGGGGAGGACTACAATGAGCAGTTCTTC. It encodes CASSWTGEDYNEQFF.

The V gene is TRBV6-2 or TRBV6-3, the J gene TRBJ2-7, with TRBD1 as a possible D gene (6 bases). CDR1 is MNHEY and CDR2 is SVGEGT in the germline V gene. V dropped 4 bases and J dropped 6 bases, with 7 bases sitting between them. There are 11 residues in the CDR3. The CDR3 protein is CASSWGLEQYF. In DNA form, the CDR3 reads TGTGCCAGCAGTTGGGGGCTCGAGCAGTACTTC.

V usage is TRBV11-3 and J usage is TRBJ2-5; 7 bases agree with TRBD1. The V and J ends lost 5 bases and 4 bases, in that order; junction bases with no gene match: 10. Looked up from germline, CDR1 is SGHNT and CDR2 is YENEEA. The CDR3 runs 15 residues. The CDR3 DNA follows: TGTGCCAGCAGCCCCCAAGGGGGCGCGGGAGAGACCCAGTACTTC. As protein: CASSPQGGAGETQYF.

The chain has TRBV18 and TRBJ2-7, with D hard to call. Germline V gene data show CDR1 as KGHSH and CDR2 as LQKENI. The germline V and J ends were trimmed by 6 bases and 6 bases, with 15 bases remaining between them. The CDR3 has 13 residues. The CDR3 nucleotides read TGTGCCAGCTCCTCAAGGCAGGATGCCGAGCAGTACTTC. Translation: CASSSRQDAEQYF.

This chain links TRBV29-1 with TRBJ1-2; tentative D call: TRBD1 (6 bases). The CDR3 spans 11 residues. CDR1 SQVTM and CDR2 ANQGSEA come from the germline V gene. The V end was cut by 5 bases, the J end by 6 bases, with 10 bases between. The chain's CDR3 is CSVLRGNGYTF. The CDR3 bases are TGCAGCGTTTTGAGGGGGAATGGCTACACCTTC.

V and J are TRBV19 and TRBJ2-3; D is tentatively TRBD1 or TRBD2 (5 bases each). Between the trimmed V and J ends, which lost 2 bases and 6 bases, there was a span of 15 bases. CDR3 length: 15 amino acids. Germline V gene lookup returns CDR1 LNHDA and CDR2 SQIVND (reference sequence). The CDR3 bases are TGTGCCAGTAGTATAAATGGGGACGATTGGGATACGCAGTATTTT. Protein sequence: CASSINGDDWDTQYF.

The chain has TRBV4-3 and TRBJ1-1, with a tentative D call TRBD1 (6 bases). CDR1 is LGHNA and CDR2 is YSLEER in the germline V gene. This CDR3 has 14 residues. Deletions cut 4 bases from V and 4 bases from J, with 13 bases between. The CDR3 protein is CASSLHREGTEAFF. CDR3 DNA: TGCGCCAGCAGCCTGCACAGGGAAGGCACTGAAGCTTTCTTT.

The V and J genes are TRBV11-2 and TRBJ1-2; TRBD1 matches 9 bases. Germline V CDR1 and CDR2: SGHAT, FQNNGV. The CDR3 is made up of 17 amino acids. J lost 0 bases, V lost 5 bases, and 10 bases had no gene match. The CDR3 protein is CASSHLRDRATNYGYTF. The CDR3 DNA follows: TGTGCCAGCAGCCACTTGAGGGACAGGGCGACTAACTATGGCTACACCTTC.

The J gene is TRBJ2-2, the V gene TRBV5-3; possible D gene TRBD2, 6 bases. TRBV5-3 is an open reading frame whose function is uncertain. The CDR3 is 15 residues long. Trimming took 9 bases from V and 4 from J, leaving 19 bases between them. CDR3 in DNA: TGTGCCAACCCGTCTGGACTACCTATCACCGGGGAGCTGTTTTTT. Translated: CANPSGLPITGELFF.

This clone was detected once. This rearrangement joins TRBV3-1 (or the pseudogene TRBV3-2) to TRBJ1-4, with D perhaps TRBD1 (5 bases). The V and J ends lost 0 bases and 16 bases respectively, with 15 bases between them. The CDR3 length is 13 residues. The germline V gene encodes CDR1 LGHDT and CDR2 YNNKEL (reference sequence). The CDR3 DNA sequence: TGTGCCAGCAGCCAAGACCCTGGGGGGTCGGAGTTTTTT. It codes for CASSQDPGGSEFF.